A selection of T cell receptor beta chains follows, all from one sample in a study of T cell responses to AZD1222 COVID-19 vaccine. Using immunoSEQ multiplex PCR, the repertoire was profiled, and TCRdb retains in-frame clones only, with some absent. This sample has more than 80,000 clones; roughly nine tenths occur once, and the top ten carry around 3.2%. This specimen consisted of peripheral blood, obtained 28 days after the second AZD1222 dose. The source is an adult who received the AZD1222 COVID-19 vaccine. Each CDR3 is given with its conserved first and last residue. D genes are given only for firm matches. Some rows have no size entry. The others give once, few or many, or a class for an expanded clone.

size	V	J	D	CDR3	DNA
NA	TRBV7-9	TRBJ1-6	NA	CASSLYEGSLHF	TGTGCCAGCAGCTTATACGAGGGGTCCCTCCACTTT
NA	TRBV3-1/TRBV3-2	TRBJ1-3	NA	CASSQPGNTIYF	TGTGCCAGCAGCCAGCCAGGAAACACCATATATTTT
once	TRBV29-1	TRBJ1-1	NA	CSVNLAAWQGNTEAFF	TGCAGCGTTAACTTAGCAGCTTGGCAGGGGAACACTGAAGCTTTCTTT
NA	TRBV29-1	TRBJ2-6	NA	CSVDVSGANVLTF	TGCAGCGTTGACGTCTCTGGGGCCAACGTCCTGACTTTC
NA	TRBV4-1	TRBJ2-4	NA	CASSQDGTKNIQYF	TGCGCCAGCAGCCAAGATGGGACCAAAAACATTCAGTACTTC
NA	TRBV7-6	TRBJ2-1	TRBD1	CASSLYTGQGMYNEQFF	TGTGCCAGCAGCTTATATACGGGACAGGGCATGTACAATGAGCAGTTCTTC
NA	TRBV7-3	TRBJ2-2	TRBD1	CASSQQGAVIGELFF	TGTGCCAGCAGCCAACAGGGGGCGGTCATCGGGGAGCTGTTTTTT
NA	TRBV14	TRBJ1-1	TRBD1	CASSQEGQSYISEAFF	TGTGCCAGCAGCCAAGAGGGACAGTCCTATATCAGTGAAGCTTTCTTT
NA	TRBV6-5	TRBJ1-4	TRBD1	CASSRTGDEKLFF	TGTGCCAGCAGTCGGACAGGGGATGAAAAACTGTTTTTT
NA	TRBV11-1	TRBJ1-1	TRBD1	CASSLTGGDTEAFF	TGTGCCAGCAGCTTAACAGGGGGGGACACTGAAGCTTTCTTT
once	TRBV9	TRBJ2-1	NA	CASSVRDPYNEQFF	TGTGCCAGCAGCGTACGGGACCCCTACAATGAGCAGTTCTTC
NA	TRBV11-3	TRBJ1-1	NA	CASRVGGATEAFF	TGTGCCAGCAGGGTCGGCGGGGCGACTGAAGCTTTCTTT
NA	TRBV3-1/TRBV3-2	TRBJ1-5	NA	CASSQDPGPHNQPQHF	TGTGCCAGCAGCCAAGATCCAGGACCCCACAATCAGCCCCAGCATTTT
once	TRBV7-8	TRBJ1-1	NA	CASSLASHNTEAFF	TGTGCCAGCAGCTTAGCCAGCCACAACACTGAAGCTTTCTTT
few	TRBV4-2	TRBJ2-5	NA	CASSQDPSRETQYF	TGTGCCAGCAGCCAAGATCCCTCGAGAGAGACCCAGTACTTC
NA	TRBV7-8	TRBJ1-1	TRBD1	CASSPTGGTGEKAFF	TGTGCCAGCAGCCCCACGGGGGGGACAGGGGAAAAAGCTTTCTTT
NA	TRBV27	TRBJ2-3	TRBD2	CASRGGSTDTQYF	TGTGCCAGCCGGGGGGGTTCCACAGATACGCAGTATTTT
NA	TRBV5-1	TRBJ1-1	NA	CASSLAEVWTEAFF	TGCGCCAGCAGCTTGGCCGAAGTATGGACTGAAGCTTTCTTT
NA	TRBV19	TRBJ2-1	TRBD2	CASSPPPPSSGESYNEQFF	TGTGCCAGTAGCCCACCCCCACCCTCTAGCGGGGAGTCCTACAATGAGCAGTTCTTC
NA	TRBV7-2	TRBJ1-2	TRBD1	CASSPRRGRVYGYTF	TGTGCCAGCAGCCCCAGGAGGGGGCGTGTCTATGGCTACACCTTC
NA	TRBV5-8	TRBJ1-2	TRBD1	CASSRGQGGGYTF	TGTGCCAGCAGCCGGGGACAGGGCGGTGGCTACACCTTC
NA	TRBV7-9	TRBJ2-7	TRBD1	CASSLLRTGAYEQYF	TGTGCCAGCAGCTTATTACGGACAGGTGCCTACGAGCAGTACTTC
NA	TRBV19	TRBJ1-5	TRBD1	CASATGGIQPQHF	TGTGCCAGTGCGACAGGGGGTATTCAGCCCCAGCATTTT
once	TRBV6-1	TRBJ1-6	TRBD1	CASSQGGSPLHF	TGTGCCAGCAGCCAGGGGGGATCACCCCTCCACTTT
NA	TRBV6-5	TRBJ2-5	TRBD1	CASSLWTGQETQYF	TGTGCCAGCAGTTTGTGGACAGGCCAAGAGACCCAGTACTTC